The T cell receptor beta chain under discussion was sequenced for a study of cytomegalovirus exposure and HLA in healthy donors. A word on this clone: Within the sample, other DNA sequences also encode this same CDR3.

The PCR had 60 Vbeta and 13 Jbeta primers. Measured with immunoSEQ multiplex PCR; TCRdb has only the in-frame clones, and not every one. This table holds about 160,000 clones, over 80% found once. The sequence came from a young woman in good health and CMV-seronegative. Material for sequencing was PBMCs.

The CDR3 reads CASSSIRGGNTIYF. CDR3 DNA sequence: TGTGCCAGCAGCTCAATAAGGGGGGGAAACACCATATATTTT. J is TRBJ1-3 and V is TRBV5-5, with D possibly being TRBD1 (6 bases). The V end lost 3 bases, the J end lost 4 bases, and 11 bases lay between the germline ends. The CDR3 is made up of 14 amino acids. The germline CDR1 and CDR2 sequences are SGHKS and YYEKEE (reference sequence).